A single sample gave rise to the 30 T cell receptor beta chains below, sequenced in a study of blood T cell repertoires in COVID-19. TCRdb keeps only in-frame clones here, not all; method: immunoSEQ multiplex PCR. The sample gives about 110,000 clones, approximately 88% of which show up once; about 4% is in the top ten. Specimen: peripheral blood. The source of these receptors is a human donor in a cohort sampled during active COVID-19.

The rearrangement uses TRBV7-3 and TRBJ2-1, with 13 positions matching TRBD2. Per germline, CDR1 SGHTA and CDR2 FQGTGA. V lost 5 bases and J lost 7; bases outside the gene matches: 11. The CDR3 totals 17 residues. The CDR3 DNA reads as TGTGCCAGCAGCAATCTTCCCGGGACTAGCGGGGCAAATGAGCAGTTCTTC. Translating gives CASSNLPGTSGANEQFF.

This clone has just one count. The gene calls are TRBV6-5 and TRBJ1-4, with 8 positions matching TRBD1. Germline values: CDR1 MNHEY, CDR2 SVGAGI. The CDR3 consists of 15 residues. V shed 6 bases, J shed 7 bases, and the junction held 10 bases outside the gene matches. CDR3 sequence (DNA): TGTGCCAGCAGACCGAGACAGGGGTGGTCTGAAAAACTGTTTTTT. It is translated as CASRPRQGWSEKLFF.

The chain has TRBV23-1 and TRBJ1-6; unclear D gene. TRBV23-1 is filed as an ORF, its function uncertain. The CDR3 contains 14 residues. Trimming cost V 6 bases and J 4 bases, with 10 bases left between them. The CDR3 here is CASSRVSYNSPLHF. In nucleotides, the CDR3 is TGCGCCAGCAGCCGAGTCTCGTATAATTCACCCCTCCACTTT.

CDR3 DNA sequence: TGTGCCACCAGTGATGGCCCACCCACAGTCGGTGAGCAGTTCTTC. Its protein product is CATSDGPPTVGEQFF. The chain employs TRBV24-1 and TRBJ2-1; D is unresolved. The ends were cut back, 3 bases at V and 9 bases at J, with 17 bases in the middle. The CDR3 length is 15 residues. Germline V gene data show CDR1 as KGHDR and CDR2 as SFDVKD.

V usage is TRBV5-1 and J usage is TRBJ2-7, with TRBD2 matching 9 bases. The CDR3 consists of 16 residues. V trimming: 0 bases; J trimming: 6 bases; junction bases outside the gene matches: 10. The germline V gene has CDR1 SGHRS and CDR2 YFSETQ. CDR3 amino acids: CASSLGSGSEYGEQYF. The CDR3 nucleotides read TGCGCCAGCAGCTTGGGTAGCGGGAGTGAGTATGGCGAGCAGTACTTC.

A few counts support this clone. The chain uses TRBV29-1 and TRBJ2-2; 10 bases match TRBD2. This CDR3 contains 13 residues. The J segment lost 7 bases and the V segment lost 4 bases, leaving 3 bases of the junction unmatched. Per germline, CDR1 SQVTM and CDR2 ANQGSEA. The CDR3 is CSVAGTSVGELFF. The CDR3 nucleotides read TGCAGCGTTGCCGGGACTAGCGTCGGGGAGCTGTTTTTT.

The V call is TRBV7-2, the J call TRBJ2-3; TRBD2 is a possible D gene (6 bases). Germline assignment: CDR1 SGHTA and CDR2 FQGNSA. The CDR3 consists of 15 residues. Deletions cut 9 bases from V and 3 bases from J, with 19 bases between. CDR3 amino acids: CASLGFPGVTDTQYF. Written as DNA, the CDR3 is TGTGCCAGTCTTGGTTTTCCGGGAGTGACAGATACGCAGTATTTT.

CDR3 bases: TGTGCCAGCAGACTAGCGGGAGACGAGCAGTTCTTC. Translation gives CASRLAGDEQFF. The chain employs TRBV2 and TRBJ2-1; TRBD2 matches 11 bases. Germline values: CDR1 SNHLY, CDR2 FYNNEI. The CDR3 is made up of 12 amino acids. Trimming at V came to 6 bases and at J to 10 bases, leaving 2 bases not matched to a gene. Filled out from reference TRBV2 and TRBJ2-1, the complete variable domain reads EPEVTQTPSHQVTQMGQEVILRCVPISNHLYFYWYRQILGQKVEFLVSFYNNEISEKSEIFDDQFSVERPDGSNFTLKIRSTKLEDSAMYFCASRLAGDEQFFGPGTRLTVL.

This clone was detected a few times. The chain joins TRBV5-4 to TRBJ2-7, with 7 nucleotides matching TRBD1. CDR3 length equals 12 residues. Germline CDR1 and CDR2: SGHNT and YYREEE (reference sequence). V lost 4 bases and J lost 4; bases outside the gene matches: 2. The CDR3 DNA sequence: TGTGCCAGCAGCCCGACAGGGTACGAGCAGTACTTC. It yields the protein CASSPTGYEQYF.

The table lists this clone with a count of one. Here the CDR3 reads CASSLGQGGFSGNTIYF. CDR3 in DNA: TGCGCCAGCAGCTTGGGACAGGGGGGCTTCTCTGGAAACACCATATATTTT. The J gene is TRBJ1-3, the V gene TRBV5-1; 9 positions agree with TRBD1. The CDR3 sequence is 17 residues long. The V gene end was trimmed by 0 bases and the J gene end by 0 bases; junction bases not matched to a gene: 4. CDR1 is SGHRS, CDR2 YFSETQ, per germline.

This rearrangement joins TRBV2 to TRBJ1-1, with D perhaps matching TRBD1 (6 bases). The ends were cut back, 2 bases at V and 0 bases at J, with 13 bases in the middle. CDR3 length: 16 amino acids. Germline values: CDR1 SNHLY, CDR2 FYNNEI. CDR3 protein: CASSERTAIMNTEAFF. As DNA, the CDR3 is TGTGCCAGCAGTGAAAGGACAGCGATCATGAACACTGAAGCTTTCTTT.

This chain uses TRBV4-3 with TRBJ2-3, with TRBD1 as a possible D gene (5 bases). This CDR3 contains 16 residues. Germline CDR1 and CDR2: LGHNA and YSLEER. V lost 0 bases and J 2 bases, leaving 12 bases between the germline ends. CDR3 coding DNA: TGCGCCAGCAGCCAAGATAGTCGACAGCCCACAGATACGCAGTATTTT. Amino acid sequence: CASSQDSRQPTDTQYF.

Turning to this clone: At the DNA level, this CDR3 is encoded by other sequences in the same sample as well. The rearrangement links TRBV5-1 to TRBJ2-3; 7 nucleotides agree with TRBD2. V was pared by 0 bases and J by 3 bases, with 1 base of the junction left unmatched. The germline V gene has CDR1 SGHRS and CDR2 YFSETQ. The CDR3 is made up of 14 amino acids. In DNA form, the CDR3 reads TGCGCCAGCAGCTTGGGCGGGAGAACAGATACGCAGTATTTT. Encoded protein: CASSLGGRTDTQYF. The variable domain in full, completed from reference TRBV5-1 and TRBJ2-3, reads KAGVTQTPRYLIKTRGQQVTLSCSPISGHRSVSWYQQTPGQGLQFLFEYFSETQRNKGNFPGRFSGRQFSNSRSEMNVSTLELGDSALYLCASSLGGRTDTQYFGPGTRLTVL.

This clone showed up just once. The rearrangement joins TRBV2 to TRBJ2-7, with 10 bases aligning to TRBD2. V lost 3 bases and J lost 6; bases outside the gene matches: 5. The CDR3 consists of 14 residues. Germline V lookup: CDR1 SNHLY, CDR2 FYNNEI. CDR3 DNA sequence: TGTGCCAGCAGTGATTCTAGCGGGAGCGGCGAGCAGTACGTC. It yields the protein CASSDSSGSGEQYV.

This clone appeared a single time. J is TRBJ1-2 and V is TRBV5-5; 11 positions match TRBD1. The CDR3 is 15 residues long. Per the germline V gene, CDR1 is SGHKS and CDR2 is YYEKEE (reference sequence). Unmatched junction bases numbered 6, after V lost 3 bases and J lost 5 bases. The CDR3 reads CASSSGDRGVYGYTF. For the CDR3, the DNA is TGTGCCAGCAGCTCGGGGGACAGGGGGGTATATGGCTACACCTTC.

The chain has TRBV5-4 and TRBJ2-7; no clear D. CDR1 SGHNT and CDR2 YYREEE come from the germline V gene (reference sequence). The V gene lost 4 bases and the J gene lost 1 base, with 9 bases spanning the gap. This CDR3 is 13 amino acids long. The CDR3 region has the DNA TGTGCCAGCAGCGCATCCGGGTCCTACGAGCAGTACGTC. Protein: CASSASGSYEQYV.

V gene TRBV24-1 combines with J gene TRBJ2-3, with TRBD2 matching over 9 bases. The V and J ends lost 2 bases and 4 bases, in that order; junction bases with no gene match: 6. This CDR3 has 16 amino acids. Per the germline V gene, CDR1 is KGHDR and CDR2 is SFDVKD. CDR3: CATSDWSSGTADTQYF. CDR3 nucleotide sequence: TGTGCCACCAGTGATTGGTCTAGCGGGACGGCAGATACGCAGTATTTT.

V and J are TRBV9 and TRBJ2-7; possible D gene TRBD1, 5 bases. The germline gives CDR1 SGDLS, CDR2 YYNGEE. This CDR3 comprises 14 residues. Trimming shortened V by 5 bases and J by 5 bases, and 17 bases separated the two germline ends. This chain's CDR3 is CASSNGHQANEQYF. CDR3 coding DNA: TGTGCCAGCAGTAACGGACATCAGGCCAACGAGCAGTACTTC.

The gene calls are TRBV7-2 and TRBJ2-1; D possibly corresponds to TRBD1 (6 bases). Germline CDR1 is SGHTA and CDR2 is FQGNSA. There are 14 residues in the CDR3. Trimming left V 1 base short and J 4 bases short, with 8 bases between. CDR3 DNA sequence: TGTGCCAGCAGCTTAGGGGACATTTACAATGAGCAGTTCTTC. Encoded protein: CASSLGDIYNEQFF.

This chain joins TRBV9 and TRBJ1-1; D possibly corresponds to TRBD1 (6 bases). The CDR3 is 14 amino acids. V was trimmed by 5 bases and J by 6 bases, leaving 17 bases between them. Germline V gene data show CDR1 as SGDLS and CDR2 as YYNGEE. The CDR3 protein is CASSPGNRAPEAFF. The CDR3 nucleotides read TGTGCCAGCAGTCCGGGGAACAGGGCTCCTGAAGCTTTCTTT. Variable domain in full (rest from reference TRBV9 and TRBJ1-1): DSGVTQTPKHLITATGQRVTLRCSPRSGDLSVYWYQQSLDQGLQFLIQYYNGEERAKGNILERFSAQQFPDLHSELNLSSLELGDSALYFCASSPGNRAPEAFFGQGTRLTVV.

The chain couples TRBV27 to TRBJ1-2; D is perhaps TRBD1 (6 bases). Germline V gene lookup returns CDR1 MNHEY and CDR2 SMNVEV (reference sequence). There are 15 residues in the CDR3. V gave up 6 bases and J gave up 4 bases, with 18 bases separating them. The CDR3 nucleotides read TGTGCCAGCAGGTTACAGGGTTCTCCCACCTATGGCTACACCTTC. Protein: CASRLQGSPTYGYTF.

This chain uses TRBV10-3 with TRBJ1-1; 10 bases align to TRBD1. Per the germline V gene, CDR1 is ENHRY and CDR2 is SYGVKD. V shed 5 bases, J shed 0 bases, and the junction held 6 bases outside the gene matches. CDR3 size: 16 residues. CDR3 residues: CAISRKDRGMNTEAFF. DNA for the CDR3: TGTGCCATCAGTCGAAAGGACAGGGGGATGAACACTGAAGCTTTCTTT.

The chain is built from TRBV5-4 and TRBJ2-1; D possibly corresponds to TRBD2 (5 bases). This CDR3 comprises 12 residues. V gave up 2 bases and J gave up 9 bases, with 9 bases separating them. Germline CDR1 reads SGHNT; CDR2 reads YYREEE (reference sequence). Written as DNA, the CDR3 is TGTGCCAGCAGCTTTGTGAGCGGTGAGCAGTTCTTC. Amino acid sequence: CASSFVSGEQFF. Based on the CDR3 plus reference TRBV5-4 and TRBJ2-1, the full variable domain is ETGVTQSPTHLIKTRGQQVTLRCSSQSGHNTVSWYQQALGQGPQFIFQYYREEENGRGNFPPRFSGLQFPNYSSELNVNALELDDSALYLCASSFVSGEQFFGPGTRLTVL.

This clone has only a few counts. The chain combines TRBV9 with TRBJ2-3; weak D call: TRBD2 (6 bases). Germline CDR1 SGDLS, CDR2 YYNGEE. The CDR3 spans 16 residues. Trimming took 1 base from V and 2 from J, leaving 14 bases between them. The CDR3 DNA reads as TGTGCCAGCAGCGTAAGGGCTAGCGCGATCACAGATACGCAGTATTTT. Its protein product is CASSVRASAITDTQYF. The full variable domain, in which reference TRBV9 and TRBJ2-3 provide the parts outside the CDR3, is DSGVTQTPKHLITATGQRVTLRCSPRSGDLSVYWYQQSLDQGLQFLIQYYNGEERAKGNILERFSAQQFPDLHSELNLSSLELGDSALYFCASSVRASAITDTQYFGPGTRLTVL.

This clone was picked up a small number of times. J is TRBJ1-2 and V is TRBV7-9; 9 bases are shared with TRBD1. Germline values: CDR1 SEHNR, CDR2 FQNEAQ (reference sequence). V lost 3 bases and J lost 5; bases outside the gene matches: 10. The CDR3 runs 16 residues. The CDR3 sequence is CASSFGPGQGKYGYTF. The CDR3 nucleotides are TGTGCCAGCAGCTTCGGCCCGGGACAGGGAAAATATGGCTACACCTTC. Using reference TRBV7-9 and TRBJ1-2 for the parts outside the CDR3, the full variable domain is DTGVSQNPRHKITKRGQNVTFRCDPISEHNRLYWYRQTLGQGPEFLTYFQNEAQLEKSRLLSDRFSAERPKGSFSTLEIQRTEQGDSAMYLCASSFGPGQGKYGYTFGSGTRLTVV.

The chain carries TRBV27 and TRBJ1-1; tentative D call: TRBD1 (6 bases). Trimming took off 4 bases at V and 2 bases at J, with 11 bases between the two ends. CDR1 is MNHEY and CDR2 is SMNVEV in the germline V gene (reference sequence). This CDR3 has 14 residues. CDR3 protein: CASSSRTANTEAFF. Here the CDR3 DNA reads TGTGCCAGCAGTTCCCGGACAGCCAACACTGAAGCTTTCTTT.

The chain carries TRBV19 and TRBJ1-2; 7 bases are shared with TRBD1. This CDR3 is built from 17 residues. V trimming: 5 bases; J trimming: 0 bases; junction bases outside the gene matches: 12. The germline CDR1 and CDR2 sequences are LNHDA and SQIVND (reference sequence). The chain's CDR3 is CASSPDRDSQTNYGYTF. The CDR3 DNA follows: TGTGCCAGTAGTCCCGACCGGGACAGCCAGACTAACTATGGCTACACCTTC. The whole variable domain, filled in from reference TRBV19 and TRBJ1-2, reads DGGITQSPKYLFRKEGQNVTLSCEQNLNHDAMYWYRQDPGQGLRLIYYSQIVNDFQKGDIAEGYSVSREKKESFPLTVTSAQKNPTAFYLCASSPDRDSQTNYGYTFGSGTRLTVV.

This clone was observed a handful of times. V gene TRBV7-2 combines with J gene TRBJ1-1, with D possibly being TRBD1 (6 bases). Trimming left V 2 bases short and J 3 bases short, with 13 bases between. CDR3 size: 15 residues. Per germline, CDR1 SGHTA and CDR2 FQGNSA. The CDR3 loop reads CASSLFGGSHTEAFF. The CDR3 bases are TGTGCCAGCAGCTTATTTGGGGGCTCACACACTGAAGCTTTCTTT.

This clone was seen a few times. The J gene is TRBJ1-2, the V gene TRBV7-4; D is ambiguous. The CDR3 has 10 amino acids. V lost 5 bases and J 7 bases, leaving 5 bases between the germline ends. Germline-derived CDR1 and CDR2 are SGHVT and SQSDAQ. The DNA of the CDR3 is TGTGCCAGCAGCCATGTTGGCTACACCTTC. Its translation is CASSHVGYTF.

This sequence joins TRBV6-5 and TRBJ1-5, with D tentatively TRBD1 (6 bases). Looked up from germline, CDR1 is MNHEY and CDR2 is SVGAGI. Trimming left V 6 bases short and J 3 bases short, with 15 bases between. This CDR3 has 15 amino acids. The CDR3 spells CASRHHRDPNQPQHF. In DNA form, the CDR3 reads TGTGCCAGCAGGCACCACAGGGACCCCAATCAGCCCCAGCATTTT.